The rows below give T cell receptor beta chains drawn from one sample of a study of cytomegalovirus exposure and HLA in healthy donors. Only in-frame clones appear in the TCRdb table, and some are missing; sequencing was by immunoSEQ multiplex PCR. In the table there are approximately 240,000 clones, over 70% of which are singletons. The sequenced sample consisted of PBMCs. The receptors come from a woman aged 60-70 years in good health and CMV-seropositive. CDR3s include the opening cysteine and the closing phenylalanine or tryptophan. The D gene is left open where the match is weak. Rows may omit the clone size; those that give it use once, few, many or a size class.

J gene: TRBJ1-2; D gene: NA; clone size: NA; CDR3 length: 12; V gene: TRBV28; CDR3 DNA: TGTGCCAGCAGTTTAAGGGAGTATGGCTACACCTTC; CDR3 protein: CASSLREYGYTF
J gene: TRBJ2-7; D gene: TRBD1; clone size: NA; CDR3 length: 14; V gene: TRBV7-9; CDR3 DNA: TGTGCCAGCACCCGAGGGGGACAGCGCCACGAGCAGTACTTC; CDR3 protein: CASTRGGQRHEQYF
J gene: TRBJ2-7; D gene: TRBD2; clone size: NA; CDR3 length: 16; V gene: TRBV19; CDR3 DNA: TGTGCCAGCACCGATGGGGGGACTAGCGGAGCCTACGAGCAGTACTTC; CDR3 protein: CASTDGGTSGAYEQYF
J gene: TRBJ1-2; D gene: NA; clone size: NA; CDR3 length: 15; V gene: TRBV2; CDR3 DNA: TGTGCCAGCAGTGCTACAGGGTCCGGGAACTATGGCTACACCTTC; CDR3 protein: CASSATGSGNYGYTF
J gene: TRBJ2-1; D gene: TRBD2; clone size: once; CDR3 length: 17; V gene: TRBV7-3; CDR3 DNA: TGTGCCAGCAGCCCAGCTAGCGGGGGGTCCCCTTACAATGAGCAGTTCTTC; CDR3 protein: CASSPASGGSPYNEQFF
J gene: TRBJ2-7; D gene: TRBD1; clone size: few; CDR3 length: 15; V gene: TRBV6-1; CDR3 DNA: TGTGCCAGCAGGCCTACCCGGACAGGGGGCTACGAGCAGTACTTC; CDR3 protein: CASRPTRTGGYEQYF
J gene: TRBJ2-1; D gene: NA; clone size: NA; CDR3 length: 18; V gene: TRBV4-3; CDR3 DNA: TGCGCCAGCAGCCAGCCCCTAGGTGGGGGACTTAGGACGGGCGAGCAGTTCTTC; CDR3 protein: CASSQPLGGGLRTGEQFF
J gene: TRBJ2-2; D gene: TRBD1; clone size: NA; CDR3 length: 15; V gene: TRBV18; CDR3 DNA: TGTGCCAGCTCACCAGCAGGGGGCGGCACCGGGGAGCTGTTTTTT; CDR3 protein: CASSPAGGGTGELFF
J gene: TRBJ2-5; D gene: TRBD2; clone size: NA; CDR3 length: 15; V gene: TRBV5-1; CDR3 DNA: TGCGCCAGCAGCTTGGGGTCTAGCGGGCAAGAGACCCAGTACTTC; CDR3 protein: CASSLGSSGQETQYF
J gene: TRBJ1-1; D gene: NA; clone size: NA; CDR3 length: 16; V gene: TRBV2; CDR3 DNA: TGTGCCAGCAGTTCGTGGGGAGAGGGGGGGGACACTGAAGCTTTCTTT; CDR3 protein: CASSSWGEGGDTEAFF
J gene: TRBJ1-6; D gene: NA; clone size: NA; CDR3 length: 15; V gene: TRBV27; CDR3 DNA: TGTGCCAGCAGACTACAGGGATCCTATAATTCACCCCTCCACTTT; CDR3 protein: CASRLQGSYNSPLHF
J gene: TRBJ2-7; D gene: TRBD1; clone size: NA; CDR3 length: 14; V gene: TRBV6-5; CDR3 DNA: TGTGCCAGCAGGCGGGACAGGGGGGCCTACGAGCAGTACTTC; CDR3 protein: CASRRDRGAYEQYF